A single sample gave rise to the 14 T cell receptor beta chains below, sequenced in a study of CD8 T cells in Susac syndrome. RNA was extracted with the RNeasy kit, and a quantity of about 0.45 to 1 ug was reverse transcribed using random hexamers. TCRdb itself ran the immunoSEQ multiplex PCR reads through MiXCR, one entry per CDR3 protein. The sample lists about 210,000 distinct CDR3 sequences, 95% occurring once. Source material: CD4+ T cells from PBMCs. These receptors were taken from a human donor with multiple sclerosis.

The chain employs TRBV7-2 and TRBJ2-1; 11 nucleotides match TRBD2. This CDR3 is built from 18 residues. The V gene end was trimmed by 1 base and the J gene end by 4 bases; junction bases not matched to a gene: 9. From germline, CDR1 is SGHTA and CDR2 FQGNSA. The CDR3 here is CASSLVGVGLAAYNEQFF. The CDR3 DNA is TGTGCCAGCAGCTTAGTGGGTGTGGGACTAGCGGCATACAATGAGCAGTTCTTC.

The rearrangement links TRBV5-6 to TRBJ2-5; no reliable D call. Trimming stripped 3 bases from V and 5 bases from J, with 14 bases between. Germline loops: CDR1 SGHDT, CDR2 YYEEEE. The CDR3 has 14 amino acids. The CDR3 nucleotides are TGTGCCAGCAGCTCACGGGCCGGTCCCGAGACCCAGTACTTC. The encoded protein is CASSSRAGPETQYF.

The V and J genes are TRBV30 and TRBJ2-3, with D perhaps matching TRBD1 (6 bases). From germline, CDR1 is GTSNPN and CDR2 SVGIG (reference sequence). V dropped 5 bases and J dropped 2 bases, with 14 bases sitting between them. The CDR3 contains 14 residues. CDR3 region: CAWAIGQITDTQYF. Written as DNA, the CDR3 is TGTGCCTGGGCCATCGGACAGATCACAGATACGCAGTATTTT.

V and J are TRBV20-1 and TRBJ2-1; the match to TRBD2 covers 7 bases. V dropped 0 bases and J dropped 4; count of bases not matched to a gene: 9. The length of the CDR3 is 16 residues. Per germline, CDR1 DFQATT and CDR2 SNEGSKA (reference sequence). CDR3 nucleotides: TGCAGTGCTAGAGATCTCACGGGAGCGGGGTACAATGAGCAGTTCTTC. As protein: CSARDLTGAGYNEQFF.

The genes are TRBV20-1 and TRBJ1-5; a possible D gene is TRBD1 (6 bases). V was cut by 4 bases and J by 5 bases, with 12 bases left in between. The CDR3 contains 13 residues. In germline, CDR1 is DFQATT, CDR2 SNEGSKA (reference sequence). The CDR3 coding sequence is TGCAGTGCTAAACAGGGCTTCGATCAGCCCCAGCATTTT. This sequence encodes CSAKQGFDQPQHF.

The chain uses TRBV4-2 and TRBJ2-5; 7 bases line up with TRBD2. Germline assignment: CDR1 LGHNA and CDR2 YNFKEQ. The J segment lost 3 bases and the V segment lost 0 bases, leaving 10 bases of the junction unmatched. This CDR3 is 17 amino acids long. CDR3 residues: CASSQEPPGLPKETQYF. The CDR3 bases are TGTGCCAGCAGCCAAGAACCCCCGGGACTACCAAAAGAGACCCAGTACTTC.

The chain employs TRBV28 and TRBJ2-7; 9 bases line up with TRBD1. With V trimmed by 9 bases and J by 5 bases, 11 bases remained unmatched. The CDR3 has 14 amino acids. Germline loops: CDR1 MDHEN, CDR2 SYDVKM. CDR3 sequence reads: CASTLGTGSDEQYF. Here the CDR3 DNA reads TGTGCCAGTACACTCGGGACAGGGAGTGACGAGCAGTACTTC.

The rearrangement links TRBV2 to TRBJ2-5, with D uncertain. The length of the CDR3 is 12 residues. Germline assignment: CDR1 SNHLY and CDR2 FYNNEI. V lost 4 bases and J lost 3, with 6 bases in between. Written as DNA, the CDR3 is TGTGCCAGCAGTGCTGCTAAAGAGACCCAGTACTTC. It specifies CASSAAKETQYF. Combining the CDR3 with reference TRBV2 and TRBJ2-5 gives the whole variable domain EPEVTQTPSHQVTQMGQEVILRCVPISNHLYFYWYRQILGQKVEFLVSFYNNEISEKSEIFDDQFSVERPDGSNFTLKIRSTKLEDSAMYFCASSAAKETQYFGPGTRLLVL.

The rearrangement joins TRBV29-1 to TRBJ2-5; D is perhaps TRBD1 or TRBD2 (5 bases each). Trimming took off 6 bases at V and 2 bases at J, with 16 bases between the two ends. The CDR3 is made up of 14 amino acids. Germline values: CDR1 SQVTM, CDR2 ANQGSEA. CDR3 bases: TGCAGCGTCCACCGTAGGGGAGTACAAGAGACCCAGTACTTC. Its protein is CSVHRRGVQETQYF.

The V and J genes are TRBV27 and TRBJ2-3; D is undetermined. The CDR3 contains 12 residues. V dropped 6 bases and J dropped 5 bases, with 9 bases sitting between them. CDR1 and CDR2 from the germline V gene are MNHEY and SMNVEV (reference sequence). CDR3 DNA: TGTGCCAGCAGCCCCGTAAGAGATACGCAGTATTTT. Protein product: CASSPVRDTQYF.

This clonotype was recorded once. The CDR3 nucleotides read TGTGCCAGCAGCTTATTGGACAGGACACCCAACACTGAAGCTTTCTTT. Amino acids: CASSLLDRTPNTEAFF. V and J are TRBV5-6 and TRBJ1-1; 7 nucleotides match TRBD1. Germline V lookup: CDR1 SGHDT, CDR2 YYEEEE. V lost 2 bases and J lost 2; bases outside the gene matches: 9. CDR3 length: 16 residues.

This chain links TRBV9 with TRBJ2-5, with D perhaps matching TRBD1 or TRBD2 (5 bases each). V lost 0 bases, J lost 2 bases, and 11 bases lay in between. This CDR3 contains 15 residues. Germline loops: CDR1 SGDLS, CDR2 YYNGEE. The CDR3 here is CASSVGGSHQETQYF. The CDR3 bases are TGTGCCAGCAGCGTAGGGGGGTCACATCAAGAGACCCAGTACTTC. The entire variable domain, with the rest obtained from reference TRBV9 and TRBJ2-5, is as follows: DSGVTQTPKHLITATGQRVTLRCSPRSGDLSVYWYQQSLDQGLQFLIQYYNGEERAKGNILERFSAQQFPDLHSELNLSSLELGDSALYFCASSVGGSHQETQYFGPGTRLLVL.

The V gene is TRBV27, the J gene TRBJ1-1; D is unresolved. CDR3 length: 17 amino acids. Trimming cost V 5 bases and J 0 bases, with 19 bases left between them. Germline V lookup: CDR1 MNHEY, CDR2 SMNVEV (reference sequence). The CDR3 reads CASSPPSPEQMNTEAFF. The CDR3, as DNA: TGTGCCAGCAGTCCCCCTTCCCCCGAACAGATGAACACTGAAGCTTTCTTT.

The chain combines TRBV20-1 with TRBJ2-3; D assignment may be TRBD1 or TRBD2 (5 bases each). CDR1 and CDR2 from the germline V gene are DFQATT and SNEGSKA (reference sequence). CDR3 length equals 13 residues. The germline V and J ends were trimmed by 5 bases and 0 bases, with 9 bases remaining between them. DNA of the CDR3: TGCAGTGCTCCCGGGGCAAGCACAGATACGCAGTATTTT. It yields the protein CSAPGASTDTQYF.